This T cell receptor beta chain was sequenced in a study of monozygotic twins with inflammatory bowel disease. Findings of the study overall: Among IBD patients, fewer clonotypes were shared with others than among healthy twins, especially with disease activity. Twins with IBD were found to have lower TCRbeta diversity (inverse Simpson) than healthy co-twins.

This CDR3 comprises 14 residues. From germline, CDR1 is SGHTA and CDR2 FQGNSA. As regards this clonotype: Its antigen is unknown.

Reprocessing the 5' RACE reads, TCRdb reports a single entry for every CDR3 protein and omits DNA. The specimen's table records around 100,000 distinct CDR3 sequences. This clonotype originated in a human donor with ulcerative colitis or Crohn's disease, or a healthy co-twin of an affected twin (not recorded which). Sequencing used blood. The chain combines TRBV7-2 with TRBJ2-7; absent DNA, TCRdb's TRBD1 call cannot be checked. This CDR3 is CASSSTGGGYERYF.